These 25 T cell receptor beta chains were sequenced from one sample in a study of shared clonotypes between healthy human individuals. Assay: immunoSEQ multiplex PCR; the TCRdb copy retains only in-frame clones and omits some. The sample holds about 1.1 million clones, 70% to 80% seen once. Sequenced: memory CD4+ T cells from PBMCs. Subset noted: CD45RA-negative fraction. The receptors come from a man between 18 and 35 years old in good health. Some clones in this sample may be carry-over from other donors' samples.

The chain uses TRBV10-3 and TRBJ2-7, with a tentative D call TRBD1 (6 bases). This CDR3 is built from 13 residues. CDR1 and CDR2 from the germline V gene are ENHRY and SYGVKD. V lost 3 bases and J 7 bases, leaving 13 bases between the germline ends. CDR3 sequence (DNA): TGTGCCATCAGTGAAGGGGGAACGGGGGAGCAGTACTTC. Its translation is CAISEGGTGEQYF.

The CDR3 sequence is CATLRQGSGNTIYF. The CDR3 region has the DNA TGTGCCACCCTAAGACAGGGATCTGGAAACACCATATATTTT. This chain connects TRBV7-9 to TRBJ1-3; 7 bases agree with TRBD1. The germline gives CDR1 SEHNR, CDR2 FQNEAQ (reference sequence). The ends lost 10 bases at V and 1 base at J; junction bases unmatched: 7. CDR3 length equals 14 residues.

This clone was picked up one time. The chain joins TRBV19 to TRBJ2-5, with D perhaps TRBD2 (6 bases). The germline CDR1 and CDR2 sequences are LNHDA and SQIVND (reference sequence). Trimming took off 6 bases at V and 5 bases at J, with 22 bases between the two ends. The CDR3 runs 16 residues. CDR3 in DNA: TGTGCCAGTAGGCGAGGAGGGGTATGGTCGGGGGAGACCCAGTACTTC. Residues: CASRRGGVWSGETQYF.

The chain combines TRBV21-1 with TRBJ2-7. TRBV21-1 is a pseudogene. This CDR3 region has 14 residues. CDR3 protein: CASQGGNPPCEQYF. DNA for the CDR3: TGTGCCAGCCAAGGGGGGAATCCTCCGTGCGAGCAGTACTTC.

The chain couples TRBV6-1 to TRBJ2-1; TRBD2 matches at 8 bases. CDR1 and CDR2 (germline): MNHNS, SASEGT. The CDR3 contains 14 residues. Trimming took 8 bases from V and 1 from J; bases not matched to a gene: 4. Written as DNA, the CDR3 is TGTGCCAGCGAGCGGGGGACTTCCTACAATGAGCAGTTCTTC. Protein: CASERGTSYNEQFF.

Written as DNA, the CDR3 is TGCGCCAGCAGCCTACCCGGGACTAGCCCACCCAATGAGCAGTTCTTC. It encodes CASSLPGTSPPNEQFF. The rearrangement links TRBV4-1 to TRBJ2-1; 9 nucleotides align to TRBD2. Germline values: CDR1 MGHRA, CDR2 YSYEKL. This CDR3 has 16 amino acids. V lost 4 bases and J lost 6; bases outside the gene matches: 10.

The chain carries TRBV5-1 and TRBJ2-7; TRBD2 aligns across 10 bases. CDR1 is SGHRS, CDR2 YFSETQ, per germline. V trimming: 5 bases; J trimming: 5 bases; junction bases outside the gene matches: 7. This CDR3 contains 14 residues. The CDR3 DNA reads as TGCGCCAGCAGTCCCGGAAGCGGGGGGGACGAGCAGTACTTC. Translating it yields CASSPGSGGDEQYF.

This clone was detected only once. This specimen includes other DNA sequences encoding the same CDR3. The V gene is TRBV15, the J gene TRBJ2-3; D is possibly TRBD2 (5 bases). The CDR3 is made up of 17 amino acids. Per germline, CDR1 LNHNV and CDR2 YYDKDF (reference sequence). Trimming pared 3 bases from V and 5 bases from J, leaving 21 bases between. The CDR3 DNA sequence: TGTGCCACCAGCAGGGCAGGAGGAGGCCGACGGGGAGATACGCAGTATTTT. Its protein product is CATSRAGGGRRGDTQYF.

The V gene is TRBV11-2, the J gene TRBJ1-5; D is unclear. The V gene lost 5 bases and the J gene lost 6 bases, with 8 bases spanning the gap. The length of the CDR3 is 12 residues. Germline V lookup: CDR1 SGHAT, CDR2 FQNNGV. The CDR3 protein is CASSGSSQPQHF. As DNA, the CDR3 is TGTGCCAGCAGCGGGAGCTCTCAGCCCCAGCATTTT.

J is TRBJ1-2 and V is TRBV6-1; D perhaps matches TRBD1 (5 bases). The CDR3 has 13 amino acids. Germline loops: CDR1 MNHNS, CDR2 SASEGT. V was clipped by 4 bases and J by 2 bases, with 8 bases between them. CDR3: CASSAAGNYGYTF. The CDR3 DNA reads as TGTGCCAGCAGTGCCGCAGGGAACTATGGCTACACCTTC.

The V call is TRBV28, the J call TRBJ1-5; D might be TRBD1 (5 bases). There are 15 residues in the CDR3. Trimming removed 7 bases at V and 2 bases at J, with 15 bases between. Germline V CDR1 and CDR2: MDHEN, SYDVKM. The CDR3 loop is CASTGGGRGNQPQHF. As DNA, the CDR3 is TGTGCCAGCACCGGGGGGGGAAGAGGCAATCAGCCCCAGCATTTT.

The chain is built from TRBV28 and TRBJ2-7; 7 bases fit TRBD2. Trimming removed 8 bases from V and 2 bases from J; junction bases left unmatched: 6. The germline CDR1 and CDR2 sequences are MDHEN and SYDVKM. The CDR3 runs 13 residues. CDR3 protein: CASLQGGAYEQYF. The CDR3 DNA reads as TGTGCCAGCTTGCAGGGAGGGGCCTACGAGCAGTACTTC.

This clone was counted once. The gene calls are TRBV4-2 and TRBJ2-7; 11 bases align to TRBD2. The CDR3 runs 19 residues. The germline CDR1 and CDR2 sequences are LGHNA and YNFKEQ. V shed 3 bases, J shed 2 bases, and the junction held 15 bases outside the gene matches. The CDR3 reads CASSHRSGTSGAFPYEQYF. Written as DNA, the CDR3 is TGTGCCAGCAGCCATCGTTCCGGGACTAGCGGAGCCTTTCCCTACGAGCAGTACTTC.

The chain employs TRBV25-1 and TRBJ1-2; D is ambiguous. The CDR3 is made up of 13 amino acids. The ends were cut back, 2 bases at V and 2 bases at J, with 6 bases in the middle. Germline lookup yields CDR1 MGHDK and CDR2 SYGVNS. In DNA form, the CDR3 reads TGTGCCAGCAGTGAAGGGTCCAACTATGGCTACACCTTC. As protein: CASSEGSNYGYTF.

The J gene is TRBJ2-3, the V gene TRBV5-1; 7 bases align to TRBD1. The CDR3 contains 17 residues. V was clipped by 5 bases and J by 5 bases; unmatched bases: 17. Germline CDR1 SGHRS, CDR2 YFSETQ. The CDR3 region has the DNA TGCGCCAGCAGACCCACAGGGGCCCCTCAACGCGGAGATACGCAGTATTTT. It is translated as CASRPTGAPQRGDTQYF.

In the case of this clone: A much larger clone sits a single nucleotide away, making a read error possible. This same CDR3 is encoded by further DNA sequences in the sample. V usage is TRBV7-3 and J usage is TRBJ2-1, with TRBD1 matching over 10 bases. The germline CDR1 and CDR2 sequences are SGHTA and FQGTGA. This CDR3 has 15 amino acids. J was trimmed by 0 bases and V by 4 bases; bases with no gene match: 0. CDR3 DNA sequence: TGTGCCAGCAGCTGGGACAGGGGCTCCTACAATGAGCAGTTCTTC. Translating it yields CASSWDRGSYNEQFF.

The chain combines TRBV11-2 with TRBJ2-7; a possible D gene is TRBD2 (5 bases). Trimming shortened V by 1 base and J by 0 bases, and 19 bases separated the two germline ends. Per the germline V gene, CDR1 is SGHAT and CDR2 is FQNNGV. The CDR3 consists of 18 residues. The CDR3 coding sequence is TGTGCCAGCAGCTTAGCATTGGGTGGGAGTACTAGCTCCTACGAGCAGTACTTC. This codes for CASSLALGGSTSSYEQYF.

The table lists this clone with a count of one. The V call is TRBV25-1, the J call TRBJ1-6; 7 positions match TRBD1. Germline V lookup: CDR1 MGHDK, CDR2 SYGVNS. V dropped 8 bases and J dropped 10; count of bases not matched to a gene: 8. CDR3 length: 13 residues. The DNA for the CDR3 is TGTGCCAGCGGGAGACAGGGCGCATCACCCCTCCACTTT. Amino acids: CASGRQGASPLHF.

The gene calls are TRBV5-1 and TRBJ1-1, with D perhaps matching TRBD1 (6 bases). Trimming left V 2 bases short and J 5 bases short, with 16 bases between. The CDR3 has 15 amino acids. Looked up from germline, CDR1 is SGHRS and CDR2 is YFSETQ. In DNA form, the CDR3 reads TGCGCCAGCAGCTTATCTGCCCGGGGGCGGACTGAAGCTTTCTTT. Its translation: CASSLSARGRTEAFF.

The chain uses TRBV11-2 and TRBJ2-2, with a weak D call TRBD2 (6 bases). Trimming left V 6 bases short and J 5 bases short, with 19 bases between. The CDR3 runs to 16 residues. Germline V gene sequence: CDR1 SGHAT, CDR2 FQNNGV. For the CDR3, the DNA is TGTGCCAGCAGTTATCGGGGCTCCGCGGGGACCGGGGAGCTGTTTTTT. Translated: CASSYRGSAGTGELFF.

V usage is TRBV7-2 and J usage is TRBJ2-5; a weak D match, TRBD2 (6 bases). V lost 4 bases and J lost 5, with 17 bases in between. This CDR3 region has 15 residues. Germline lookup yields CDR1 SGHTA and CDR2 FQGNSA. The CDR3, as DNA: TGTGCCAGCAGCTGGGGGTCGGCGGGACTGGAGACCCAGTACTTC. This gives the protein CASSWGSAGLETQYF.

This rearrangement joins TRBV5-1 to TRBJ2-7, with TRBD2 matching 12 bases. Looked up from germline, CDR1 is SGHRS and CDR2 is YFSETQ. The CDR3 consists of 16 residues. The ends lost 1 base at V and 7 bases at J; junction bases unmatched: 9. The CDR3 DNA follows: TGCGCCAGCAGCTTGTTTCTGACTAGCGGGAGTGAAGAGCAGTACTTC. The encoded protein is CASSLFLTSGSEEQYF.

The chain employs TRBV19 and TRBJ1-2; no clear D gene. V shed 7 bases and J shed 5 bases, with 14 bases lying between them. The germline gives CDR1 LNHDA, CDR2 SQIVND (reference sequence). This CDR3 spans 13 amino acids. The CDR3 sequence: CASMRVSGYGYTF. DNA of the CDR3: TGTGCCAGTATGCGGGTTTCTGGATATGGCTACACCTTC.

This clone appeared a single time. The gene calls are TRBV5-4 and TRBJ1-1; tentatively, D is TRBD1 (6 bases). CDR3 length equals 14 residues. V gave up 9 bases and J gave up 4 bases, with 19 bases separating them. Germline loops: CDR1 SGHNT, CDR2 YYREEE (reference sequence). CDR3 protein: CATTPGGLGTEAFF. CDR3 nucleotides: TGTGCCACCACACCTGGGGGGCTAGGCACTGAAGCTTTCTTT.

The chain recombines TRBV18 with TRBJ1-1, with D hard to call. This CDR3 comprises 14 residues. Trimming removed 6 bases at V and 2 bases at J, with 13 bases between. Germline-derived CDR1 and CDR2 are KGHSH and LQKENI. CDR3: CASSSGFGNTEAFF. CDR3 nucleotide sequence: TGTGCCAGCTCTTCCGGTTTTGGCAACACTGAAGCTTTCTTT.